These 14 T cell receptor beta chains came from one sample sequenced in a study of beta chain features in type 1 diabetes. Reverse transcribing all isolated RNA meant expressed TCRB transcripts were sequenced. Assay: immunoSEQ multiplex PCR; the TCRdb copy retains only in-frame clones and omits some. The sample carries 240,000 or so clones, about 20% recorded once. Their cognate antigens are unknown. Broader study findings: Among all four CD4+ subsets, Type 1 diabetes patients had TCRB CDR3s that were moderately but significantly shorter.

The material sequenced was naive CD4+ T cells from blood. Receptors were obtained from a woman aged 40 to 55 with type 1 diabetes.

The chain has TRBV10-3 and TRBJ2-5, with D perhaps TRBD1 (6 bases). The germline V gene has CDR1 ENHRY and CDR2 SYGVKD. Trimming shortened V by 7 bases and J by 1 base, and 10 bases separated the two germline ends. The CDR3 extends over 13 amino acids. The CDR3 reads CAITPDSQETQYF. The DNA for the CDR3 is TGTGCCATCACCCCGGACAGCCAAGAGACCCAGTACTTC.

This clone occurred a few times. The J gene is TRBJ1-3, the V gene TRBV2, with D possibly matching TRBD1 (6 bases). Per the germline V gene, CDR1 is SNHLY and CDR2 is FYNNEI. CDR3 length equals 15 residues. Trimming pared 5 bases from V and 0 bases from J, leaving 11 bases between. The CDR3 region has the DNA TGTGCCAGCAGTTTTACAGGGTTCTCTGGAAACACCATATATTTT. Its translation is CASSFTGFSGNTIYF.

This sequence joins TRBV2 and TRBJ1-1; weak D call: TRBD1 (6 bases). The V end lost 6 bases, the J end lost 3 bases, and 14 bases lay between the germline ends. There are 14 residues in the CDR3. Germline V gene data show CDR1 as SNHLY and CDR2 as FYNNEI. CDR3 nucleotides: TGTGCCAGCAGCACCGAACAGGGATACACTGAAGCTTTCTTT. Translating gives CASSTEQGYTEAFF.

This clone has only a few counts. The CDR3 DNA sequence: TGTGCCAGCAGCGTAGCGGGGGGGCCTTATTCTGGGGCCAACGTCCTGACTTTC. Residues: CASSVAGGPYSGANVLTF. The chain couples TRBV9 to TRBJ2-6, with 8 bases that match TRBD2. V lost 0 bases, J lost 1 base, and 6 bases stayed unmatched. The CDR3 sequence is 18 residues long. Germline V gives CDR1 SGDLS, CDR2 YYNGEE.

The rearrangement links TRBV2 to TRBJ1-5; D remains ambiguous. Germline CDR1 reads SNHLY; CDR2 reads FYNNEI. Trimming removed 6 bases at V and 0 bases at J, with 12 bases between. This CDR3 is built from 15 residues. The chain's CDR3 is CASRGGGYSNQPQHF. In DNA, the CDR3 is TGTGCCAGCAGGGGAGGTGGCTATAGCAATCAGCCCCAGCATTTT.

This clone was seen a handful of times. The genes are TRBV7-9 and TRBJ2-7; TRBD1 matches at 9 bases. The CDR3 contains 16 residues. The germline gives CDR1 SEHNR, CDR2 FQNEAQ (reference sequence). The V gene end was trimmed by 3 bases and the J gene end by 5 bases; junction bases not matched to a gene: 11. CDR3 DNA: TGTGCCAGCAGCTTCCTTGGGCGGACAGGGGACAACGAGCAGTACTTC. It specifies CASSFLGRTGDNEQYF.

The rearrangement joins TRBV5-1 to TRBJ2-2, with TRBD1 as a possible D gene (6 bases). The CDR3 covers 14 residues. V lost 2 bases and J lost 4, with 9 bases in between. Germline lookup yields CDR1 SGHRS and CDR2 YFSETQ. CDR3 sequence: CASSLNRVTGELFF. In DNA, the CDR3 is TGCGCCAGCAGCTTAAACAGGGTCACCGGGGAGCTGTTTTTT.

This clone has only a few counts. V gene TRBV5-4 combines with J gene TRBJ2-2, with 10 bases aligning to TRBD1. Trimming took 3 bases from V and 5 from J; bases not matched to a gene: 10. This CDR3 is built from 17 residues. The germline V gene encodes CDR1 SGHNT and CDR2 YYREEE (reference sequence). CDR3 residues: CASSSAPGTGVTGELFF. The CDR3 DNA reads as TGTGCCAGCAGCTCAGCCCCGGGGACAGGGGTAACCGGGGAGCTGTTTTTT.

This clone was seen a handful of times. The chain couples TRBV15 to TRBJ1-5, with unresolved D. CDR1 LNHNV and CDR2 YYDKDF come from the germline V gene (reference sequence). The CDR3 loop spans 14 amino acids. V lost 0 bases to trimming and J lost 6 bases, with 9 bases between them. CDR3 sequence: CATSRDPAVQPQHF. The CDR3 region has the DNA TGTGCCACCAGCAGAGATCCGGCGGTTCAGCCCCAGCATTTT.

The chain combines TRBV19 with TRBJ1-1; 8 positions match TRBD1. Germline CDR1 reads LNHDA; CDR2 reads SQIVND (reference sequence). Unmatched junction bases numbered 6, after V lost 5 bases and J lost 4 bases. The CDR3 is made up of 14 amino acids. CDR3 protein: CASSSGQGSTEAFF. The CDR3 nucleotides are TGTGCCAGTAGTTCCGGACAGGGCTCCACTGAAGCTTTCTTT.

This clone was found a few times. V is TRBV5-4 and J is TRBJ2-7; 9 positions match TRBD1. This CDR3 has 14 residues. V lost 1 base to trimming and J lost 5 bases; unmatched junction nucleotides: 4. Germline V gives CDR1 SGHNT, CDR2 YYREEE (reference sequence). This CDR3 reads CASSLWDRENEQYF. As DNA, the CDR3 is TGTGCCAGCAGCTTGTGGGACAGGGAAAACGAGCAGTACTTC. The full variable domain, with the rest looked up from reference TRBV5-4 and TRBJ2-7, is ETGVTQSPTHLIKTRGQQVTLRCSSQSGHNTVSWYQQALGQGPQFIFQYYREEENGRGNFPPRFSGLQFPNYSSELNVNALELDDSALYLCASSLWDRENEQYFGPGTRLTVT.

This clone was found a few times. The rearrangement uses TRBV18 and TRBJ2-3, with 8 nucleotides matching TRBD2. The CDR3 length is 14 residues. Germline values: CDR1 KGHSH, CDR2 LQKENI. After removal of 7 bases from V and 6 bases from J, the junction contained 9 bases not matched to a gene. CDR3 loop: CASWAGGATDTQYF. The CDR3 coding sequence is TGTGCCAGCTGGGCGGGAGGCGCCACCGATACGCAGTATTTT.

The V gene is TRBV9, the J gene TRBJ1-1; possibly TRBD1 for D (6 bases). The V gene lost 0 bases and the J gene lost 2 bases, with 14 bases spanning the gap. Germline V gene data show CDR1 as SGDLS and CDR2 as YYNGEE. The CDR3 covers 16 residues. CDR3 amino acids: CASSVASGQANTEAFF. Here the CDR3 DNA reads TGTGCCAGCAGCGTAGCTTCGGGACAAGCAAACACTGAAGCTTTCTTT.

This chain uses TRBV30 with TRBJ2-1, with 7 bases that match TRBD2. Germline V gene lookup returns CDR1 GTSNPN and CDR2 SVGIG (reference sequence). The CDR3 runs to 15 residues. Losses at the gene ends were 4 bases for V and 6 bases for J; bases not matched to a gene: 12. CDR3 region: CAWIGVPSGGNEQFF. CDR3 coding DNA: TGTGCCTGGATCGGGGTCCCTAGCGGAGGCAATGAGCAGTTCTTC.